One and the same sample provided the 18 T cell receptor beta chains below, sequenced in a study of T cells in severe cutaneous drug reactions. Bulk and single-cell libraries used iRepertoire multiplex PCR with TCR subtype-specific primers. Following a re-call of the multiplex PCR reads, TCRdb has one entry per CDR3 protein and lacks DNA. Recorded here are tens of thousands of distinct CDR3 sequences; the top ten clones represent around 7%. The patients sequenced had a carbamazepine-induced Stevens-Johnson syndrome or toxic epidermal necrolysis reaction. Sequencing input: PBMCs. Receptor source: a human donor with toxic epidermal necrolysis, a severe cutaneous drug reaction.

The chain recombines TRBV5-1 with TRBJ2-7; the D gene TCRdb calls, TRBD1, cannot be checked with no DNA. There are 14 residues in the CDR3. The germline V gene encodes CDR1 SGHRS and CDR2 YFSETQ. The CDR3 loop reads CASSYGQGSHEQYF.

This chain connects TRBV5-5 to TRBJ1-1; without DNA, the TCRdb call of TRBD1 cannot be checked. There are 15 residues in the CDR3. Germline V gene data show CDR1 as SGHKS and CDR2 as YYEKEE (reference sequence). CDR3 sequence: CASSLGWGAVSEAFF.

The CDR3 sequence is CASSSALNTEAFF. The V and J genes are TRBV7-2 and TRBJ1-1. The CDR3 consists of 13 residues. Germline V gene data show CDR1 as SGHTA and CDR2 as FQGNSA.

The rearrangement uses TRBV4-1 and TRBJ2-1; TCRdb proposes TRBD2, but this gene call is untestable without DNA. This CDR3 is built from 15 residues. Germline CDR1 MGHRA, CDR2 YSYEKL. CDR3 protein: CASSQSRGSFHEQFF.

The chain is built from TRBV4-1 and TRBJ2-7; with no DNA, the TCRdb D assignment of TRBD1 cannot be verified. This CDR3 has 15 amino acids. Germline V lookup: CDR1 MGHRA, CDR2 YSYEKL. The CDR3 spells CASSQRMDRAYEQYF.

This chain connects TRBV27 to TRBJ2-7; TCRdb names TRBD2, which stays unverified in the absence of DNA. This CDR3 has 16 residues. Per germline, CDR1 MNHEY and CDR2 SMNVEV (reference sequence). CDR3 residues: CASSAVKQTSPIEQYF.

CDR3 loop: CASSYSLRVGDQPQHF. The rearrangement uses TRBV6-6 and TRBJ1-5; TCRdb indicates TRBD1, and absent DNA this call remains unverified. In germline, CDR1 is MNHNY, CDR2 SVGAGI (reference sequence). The CDR3 is 16 amino acids.

V is TRBV11-2 and J is TRBJ2-4; TCRdb returns TRBD2, unconfirmable since there is no DNA. The CDR3 runs 13 residues. Germline V gene lookup returns CDR1 SGHAT and CDR2 FQNNGV. The CDR3 protein is CASSVDGGNIQYF.

This clonotype registers medium-sized (0.01 to 0.1%) by frequency. The genes are TRBV6-1 and TRBJ2-3. Germline assignment: CDR1 MNHNS and CDR2 SASEGT. The CDR3 has 13 residues. The chain's CDR3 is CASREYSTDTQYF.

The V and J genes are TRBV6-2 or TRBV6-3 and TRBJ2-2; TCRdb calls TRBD1, which cannot be checked without DNA. CDR3 length: 17 residues. Germline V gene data show CDR1 as MNHEY and CDR2 as SVGEGT. Here the CDR3 reads CAIRPRPGTGNTGELFF.

The chain uses TRBV6-5 and TRBJ2-7. This CDR3 has 11 residues. Germline loops: CDR1 MNHEY, CDR2 SVGAGI. The CDR3 sequence: CASSYGDEQYF.

The chain links TRBV25-1 to TRBJ2-5; the TRBD1 assignment by TCRdb is unverifiable without DNA. Germline V gene lookup returns CDR1 MGHDK and CDR2 SYGVNS. The CDR3 contains 14 residues. CDR3 in amino acids: CASSDLRGQETQYF.

The chain employs TRBV20-1 and TRBJ1-1. The CDR3 contains 13 residues. Germline V gene lookup returns CDR1 DFQATT and CDR2 SNEGSKA (reference sequence). This chain's CDR3 is CSARKDRNTEAFF.

This clonotype counts as medium-sized by frequency. The chain has TRBV29-1 and TRBJ2-7; the TRBD1 assignment by TCRdb is unverifiable without DNA. The CDR3 spans 13 residues. Looked up from germline, CDR1 is SQVTM and CDR2 is ANQGSEA. CDR3 protein: CSADSGNNYEQYF.

The J gene is TRBJ2-1, the V gene TRBV12-3 or TRBV12-4; lacking DNA, the TRBD2 call made by TCRdb goes unchecked. The CDR3 covers 16 residues. CDR3 sequence: CASSHPEGLADNEQFF.

The chain employs TRBV7-9 and TRBJ2-1; the D call from TCRdb, TRBD2, cannot be confirmed without DNA. Germline CDR1 SEHNR, CDR2 FQNEAQ (reference sequence). The CDR3 is 16 amino acids. CDR3 residues: CASSLGTSGKYNEQFF.

V and J are TRBV19 and TRBJ1-2; the TCRdb D gene call, TRBD1, has no DNA to confirm it. Germline CDR1 and CDR2: LNHDA and SQIVND (reference sequence). The CDR3 contains 14 residues. CDR3 residues: CASTSGQGFYGYTF.

The chain's CDR3 is CSAQQGAIPEAFF. This chain uses TRBV20-1 with TRBJ1-1; the TCRdb D gene call, TRBD1, has no DNA to confirm it. This CDR3 has 13 residues. Per the germline V gene, CDR1 is DFQATT and CDR2 is SNEGSKA (reference sequence).